These 21 T cell receptor beta chains were sequenced from one sample in a study of graft-versus-host responses after intestinal transplantation. Their cognate antigens are unknown. The table came from immunoSEQ multiplex PCR; TCRdb's copy has only in-frame clones and leaves some out. The repertoire holds tens of thousands of clones, with around 90% as singletons. The sample consisted of unstimulated CD4+ T cells sorted from spleen or lymph node cells, taken before intestinal transplant. The origin of the receptors is a human donor who received an intestinal transplant.

The chain couples TRBV6-1 to TRBJ1-1; 7 bases align to TRBD1. CDR1 is MNHNS, CDR2 SASEGT, per germline. The trim removed 3 bases at V and 1 base at J, leaving 8 bases unmatched. This CDR3 comprises 16 residues. The chain's CDR3 is CASSEGRQGPNTEAFF. The CDR3 DNA follows: TGTGCCAGCAGTGAGGGCAGACAGGGACCGAACACTGAAGCTTTCTTT.

The chain uses TRBV5-1 and TRBJ1-2; 9 nucleotides line up with TRBD1. The CDR3 is made up of 12 amino acids. CDR1 SGHRS and CDR2 YFSETQ come from the germline V gene. V lost 7 bases and J lost 2; bases outside the gene matches: 0. CDR3 bases: TGCGCCAGCGGGACAGGGAACTATGGCTACACCTTC. Translated: CASGTGNYGYTF.

V usage is TRBV5-1 and J usage is TRBJ2-3; TRBD2 matches 8 bases. Germline V gives CDR1 SGHRS, CDR2 YFSETQ. Trimming at V came to 2 bases and at J to 9 bases, leaving 11 bases not matched to a gene. The CDR3 loop spans 15 amino acids. CDR3 in DNA: TGCGCCAGCAGCTTACCGGGACTAGGGGAGAGCACGCAGTATTTT. Its protein product is CASSLPGLGESTQYF.

This clone was recorded once. This sequence joins TRBV18 and TRBJ2-5; D may be TRBD1 or TRBD2 (5 bases each). Germline V lookup: CDR1 KGHSH, CDR2 LQKENI. The germline V and J ends were trimmed by 3 bases and 1 base, with 9 bases remaining between them. The CDR3 is 14 residues long. The CDR3 sequence: CASSPTRGQETQYF. CDR3 bases: TGTGCCAGCTCACCGACGAGGGGCCAAGAGACCCAGTACTTC. Full variable domain (outside the CDR3, taken from reference TRBV18 and TRBJ2-5): NAGVMQNPRHLVRRRGQEARLRCSPMKGHSHVYWYRQLPEEGLKFMVYLQKENIIDESGMPKERFSAEFPKEGPSILRIQQVVRGDSAAYFCASSPTRGQETQYFGPGTRLLVL.

The rearrangement uses TRBV5-1 and TRBJ1-3; D might be TRBD1 (5 bases). CDR1 is SGHRS and CDR2 is YFSETQ in the germline V gene. CDR3 length equals 17 residues. The V end was cut by 0 bases, the J end by 0 bases, with 13 bases between. The CDR3 loop reads CASSLEDGGSSGNTIYF. The CDR3 DNA is TGCGCCAGCAGCTTGGAGGATGGGGGGAGCTCTGGAAACACCATATATTTT.

The chain is built from TRBV6-5 and TRBJ2-5, with D perhaps TRBD2 (6 bases). CDR1 and CDR2 (germline): MNHEY, SVGAGI. Trimming shortened V by 3 bases and J by 2 bases, and 16 bases separated the two germline ends. There are 16 residues in the CDR3. CDR3 region: CASSYSPAGEQETQYF. For the CDR3, the DNA is TGTGCCAGCAGTTATAGTCCAGCGGGCGAACAAGAGACCCAGTACTTC.

This clone appeared once. V usage is TRBV10-3 and J usage is TRBJ1-5; 8 bases line up with TRBD1. V lost 5 bases to trimming and J lost 6 bases; unmatched junction nucleotides: 6. The CDR3 spans 14 residues. The germline V gene encodes CDR1 ENHRY and CDR2 SYGVKD. The CDR3 DNA reads as TGTGCCATCAGTACCGGGACAGGTTCTCAGCCCCAGCATTTT. This codes for CAISTGTGSQPQHF.

The rearrangement uses TRBV5-1 and TRBJ2-3; 13 nucleotides agree with TRBD2. Per the germline V gene, CDR1 is SGHRS and CDR2 is YFSETQ. V shed 5 bases, J shed 4 bases, and the junction held 4 bases outside the gene matches. The CDR3 contains 15 residues. The CDR3 DNA reads TGCGCCAGCAGAAGACTAGCGGGAGGTTCAGATACGCAGTATTTT. This translates into CASRRLAGGSDTQYF.

This chain joins TRBV7-3 and TRBJ2-7, with 9 nucleotides matching TRBD1. V shed 5 bases, J shed 3 bases, and the junction held 5 bases outside the gene matches. The CDR3 spans 14 residues. Germline values: CDR1 SGHTA, CDR2 FQGTGA. DNA for the CDR3: TGTGCCAGCAGCCACGACAGGGGGGACTACGAGCAGTACTTC. Its translation is CASSHDRGDYEQYF. The full variable domain, rest sourced from reference TRBV7-3 and TRBJ2-7, is GAGVSQTPSNKVTEKGKYVELRCDPISGHTALYWYRQSLGQGPEFLIYFQGTGAADDSGLPNDRFFAVRPEGSVSTLKIQRTERGDSAVYLCASSHDRGDYEQYFGPGTRLTVT.

This clone was counted a single time. The V call is TRBV7-7, the J call TRBJ2-5, with a weak D call TRBD2 (6 bases). Looked up from germline, CDR1 is SSHAT and CDR2 is FNYEAQ (reference sequence). This CDR3 is 13 amino acids long. Trimming removed 5 bases at V and 5 bases at J, with 12 bases between. In DNA, the CDR3 is TGTGCCAGCAGCCCGACTAGAGTTGAGACCCAGTACTTC. Residues: CASSPTRVETQYF.

J is TRBJ1-5 and V is TRBV28, with a weak D call TRBD1 (5 bases). The length of the CDR3 is 15 residues. Trimming stripped 3 bases from V and 3 bases from J, with 12 bases between. The germline gives CDR1 MDHEN, CDR2 SYDVKM. The CDR3 loop is CASSFRDGFNQPQHF. In DNA, the CDR3 is TGTGCCAGCAGTTTTAGGGACGGCTTCAATCAGCCCCAGCATTTT.

V and J are TRBV5-1 and TRBJ1-2, with D unclear. The germline V and J ends were trimmed by 6 bases and 4 bases, with 22 bases remaining between them. Germline lookup yields CDR1 SGHRS and CDR2 YFSETQ. The CDR3 is 16 amino acids. CDR3 region: CASTRLSVQRTYGYTF. The DNA for the CDR3 is TGCGCCAGCACGCGTTTATCGGTTCAAAGGACCTATGGCTACACCTTC.

CDR3 in amino acids: CASSELAGEWGETQYF. The CDR3 nucleotides are TGTGCCAGCAGTGAACTAGCGGGCGAATGGGGGGAGACCCAGTACTTC. This chain uses TRBV2 with TRBJ2-5, with TRBD2 matching over 8 bases. V lost 2 bases and J lost 5; bases outside the gene matches: 10. CDR1 SNHLY and CDR2 FYNNEI come from the germline V gene. The CDR3 consists of 16 residues.

The J gene is TRBJ1-5, the V gene TRBV6-5, with D possibly TRBD1 on 5 matching bases. This CDR3 is built from 15 residues. V was pared by 4 bases and J by 5 bases, with 15 bases between. Germline-derived CDR1 and CDR2 are MNHEY and SVGAGI. CDR3 DNA: TGTGCCAGCAGTTTTAGGGGAGAAGGATATCAGCCCCAGCATTTT. It translates to CASSFRGEGYQPQHF.

The rearrangement joins TRBV6-5 to TRBJ2-1; 8 bases are shared with TRBD1. The V gene's germline CDR1 is MNHEY and CDR2 SVGAGI. The J segment lost 0 bases and the V segment lost 5 bases, leaving 3 bases of the junction unmatched. This CDR3 region has 15 residues. This CDR3 reads CASSIGQGSYNEQFF. As DNA, the CDR3 is TGTGCCAGCAGTATAGGACAGGGCTCCTACAATGAGCAGTTCTTC.

V gene TRBV5-3 combines with J gene TRBJ1-1, with D perhaps matching TRBD1 (5 bases). TRBV5-3 is marked as an open reading frame, function uncertain. This CDR3 is built from 14 residues. V was pared by 2 bases and J by 4 bases, with 12 bases between. The CDR3 loop is CARSFGGWGTEAFF. The CDR3 bases are TGTGCCAGAAGCTTCGGGGGTTGGGGCACTGAAGCTTTCTTT.

In DNA form, the CDR3 reads TGTGCCAGCAGCTTTGACGGACAGGGCTTTGAAAAACTGTTTTTT. The encoded protein is CASSFDGQGFEKLFF. V and J are TRBV7-2 and TRBJ1-4; 8 bases match TRBD1. From germline, CDR1 is SGHTA and CDR2 FQGNSA. V shed 3 bases and J 7 bases; nucleotides not matched to a gene: 7. CDR3 length: 15 amino acids.

V gene TRBV5-4 combines with J gene TRBJ1-3, with 8 positions matching TRBD1. Trimming took 4 bases from V and 1 from J; bases not matched to a gene: 7. Germline CDR1 reads SGHNT; CDR2 reads YYREEE (reference sequence). This CDR3 comprises 16 residues. The CDR3 bases are TGTGCCAGCAGCGTACGACACAGGGGGTCTGGAAACACCATATATTTT. It specifies CASSVRHRGSGNTIYF. Filled out from reference TRBV5-4 and TRBJ1-3, the complete variable domain reads ETGVTQSPTHLIKTRGQQVTLRCSSQSGHNTVSWYQQALGQGPQFIFQYYREEENGRGNFPPRFSGLQFPNYSSELNVNALELDDSALYLCASSVRHRGSGNTIYFGEGSWLTVV.

The chain employs TRBV7-9 and TRBJ1-2, with TRBD1 as a possible D gene (5 bases). Germline CDR1 reads SEHNR; CDR2 reads FQNEAQ (reference sequence). The germline V and J ends were trimmed by 5 bases and 4 bases, with 17 bases remaining between them. The CDR3 loop spans 15 amino acids. CDR3 amino acids: CASSPSDSVLYGYTF. In DNA, the CDR3 is TGTGCCAGCAGCCCCTCAGACAGTGTACTCTATGGCTACACCTTC.

V is TRBV18 and J is TRBJ1-5, with D uncertain. The germline gives CDR1 KGHSH, CDR2 LQKENI. Trimming stripped 2 bases from V and 4 bases from J, with 6 bases between. This CDR3 comprises 13 residues. The CDR3 reads CASSPAGNQPQHF. CDR3 in DNA: TGTGCCAGCTCACCAGCGGGGAATCAGCCCCAGCATTTT.

This clone was detected once. This same CDR3 is encoded by further DNA sequences in the sample. This sequence joins TRBV7-9 and TRBJ1-5, with 9 bases aligning to TRBD1. This CDR3 region has 14 residues. Germline-derived CDR1 and CDR2 are SEHNR and FQNEAQ (reference sequence). Trimming cost V 0 bases and J 7 bases; bases outside gene matches: 1. The CDR3 region is CASSLAGQGQPQHF. The DNA of the CDR3 is TGTGCCAGCAGCTTAGCGGGACAGGGCCAGCCCCAGCATTTT.